This T cell receptor (beta chain) was found in a study of response to subunit inactivated influenza vaccine. This clonotype was seen more than once but under ten times. TCRdb ran MiXCR on the RT-PCR reads and lists one entry per CDR3 protein. Of about 570,000 distinct CDR3 sequences listed, around 11% were seen once; the top ten hold 9.5% to 13%. Germline CDR1 and CDR2: SQVTM and ANQGSEA. The trim removed 4 bases at V and 3 bases at J, leaving 6 bases unmatched. CDR3 length equals 15 residues. This chain links TRBV29-1 with TRBJ2-7; 13 nucleotides line up with TRBD2. The sequencing here drew on PBMCs from blood, taken on the day of vaccination. This clonotype was obtained from a man aged 45-65 years who received an inactivated influenza vaccine. CDR3 in DNA: TGCAGCGTTGCCCCACTAGCGGGAGGGCTCTACGAGCAGTACTTC. Its protein is CSVAPLAGGLYEQYF.